Each of the 5 T cell receptor beta chains below was sequenced from the same sample in a study of Ad26.COV2.S vaccination and SARS-CoV-2 variants. Treatment described: some 20 received Ad26.COV2.S at low or high dose, single or two shots; about 5 received placebo; per-sample allocation not given. The samples date from day 63 after the first vaccine or placebo injection. This table comes from immunoSEQ multiplex PCR, and its TCRdb copy is limited to in-frame clones, with some not included. The sample holds some 500,000 clones, 89% seen once. This material consisted of peripheral blood, taken in a trial of Ad26.COV2.S vaccine versus placebo. These receptors came from a person between 18 and 60 years old who received the Ad26.COV2.S COVID-19 vaccine or a placebo.

V is TRBV9 and J is TRBJ2-1; perhaps TRBD2 as D (6 bases). Trimming left V 3 bases short and J 3 bases short, with 10 bases between. The germline V gene encodes CDR1 SGDLS and CDR2 YYNGEE. The CDR3 length is 14 residues. DNA of the CDR3: TGTGCCAGCAGCGCCCGGGAGTTCTACAATGAGCAGTTCTTC. It encodes CASSAREFYNEQFF.

This rearrangement joins TRBV27 to TRBJ2-3; 8 bases match TRBD2. The V segment lost 4 bases and the J segment 4 bases; nucleotides outside the gene matches: 10. The CDR3 sequence is 16 residues long. Germline V gene sequence: CDR1 MNHEY, CDR2 SMNVEV (reference sequence). The CDR3 reads CASSSSAGEVADTQYF. CDR3 sequence (DNA): TGTGCCAGCAGTTCGTCAGCGGGAGAGGTTGCAGATACGCAGTATTTT.

The chain links TRBV6-1 to TRBJ1-3, with 7 positions matching TRBD1. Trimming at V came to 4 bases and at J to 0 bases, leaving 9 bases not matched to a gene. CDR3 length equals 17 residues. CDR1 MNHNS and CDR2 SASEGT come from the germline V gene. Here the CDR3 reads CASSATPGQSSGNTIYF. CDR3 DNA sequence: TGTGCCAGCAGTGCGACTCCGGGACAGAGCTCTGGAAACACCATATATTTT.

This chain connects TRBV29-1 to TRBJ1-5; D is undetermined. The V and J ends lost 4 bases and 0 bases respectively, with 22 bases between them. CDR3 length equals 18 residues. Germline V gene data show CDR1 as SQVTM and CDR2 as ANQGSEA. This chain's CDR3 is CSVVENGWGRDSNQPQHF. The CDR3 nucleotides are TGCAGCGTTGTAGAGAACGGCTGGGGTAGAGATAGCAATCAGCCCCAGCATTTT.

The chain joins TRBV6-5 to TRBJ2-1, with D perhaps TRBD1 or TRBD2 (6 bases each). This CDR3 is built from 14 residues. The V and J ends lost 6 bases and 4 bases respectively, with 13 bases between them. Germline V gene lookup returns CDR1 MNHEY and CDR2 SVGAGI. CDR3 coding DNA: TGTGCCAGCAGCCGTGGGGGGCTTTACAATGAGCAGTTCTTC. The encoded protein is CASSRGGLYNEQFF.